The 4 T cell receptor beta chains given below trace back to one sample, sequenced in a study of shared clonotypes between healthy human individuals. The table came from immunoSEQ multiplex PCR; TCRdb's copy has only in-frame clones and leaves some out. In the table there are roughly 590,000 clones, nearly 97% of which are singletons. CD45RO-negative cells were positively selected for CCR7, leaving out terminally differentiated effector memory CD45RA+ cells. Material for sequencing was naive CD8+ T cells sorted from blood. The receptors were sampled from a young woman in good health.

The chain links TRBV11-2 to TRBJ2-2; D is undetermined. This CDR3 region has 14 residues. V lost 5 bases and J 3 bases, leaving 10 bases between the germline ends. Germline V gene data show CDR1 as SGHAT and CDR2 as FQNNGV. For the CDR3, the DNA is TGTGCCAGCAGCATCAGAGCAGACACCGGGGAGCTGTTTTTT. Its translation: CASSIRADTGELFF.

The rearrangement joins TRBV7-9 to TRBJ1-1, with D unresolved. The length of the CDR3 is 13 residues. The germline V gene has CDR1 SEHNR and CDR2 FQNEAQ (reference sequence). Trimming removed 0 bases from V and 6 bases from J, with 8 bases in between. The CDR3 sequence: CASSLARQAEAFF. CDR3 DNA: TGTGCCAGCAGCTTAGCGAGGCAGGCTGAAGCTTTCTTT.

CDR3 residues: CSPRPGTEAFF. The CDR3 bases are TGCAGCCCTCGGCCGGGGACTGAAGCTTTCTTT. The chain uses TRBV20-1 and TRBJ1-1; D not certain. This CDR3 comprises 11 residues. CDR1 is DFQATT and CDR2 is SNEGSKA in the germline V gene (reference sequence).

The genes are TRBV4-2 and TRBJ2-1; TRBD1 or TRBD2 may be the D gene (5 bases each). Between the trimmed V and J ends, which lost 3 bases and 10 bases, there was a span of 22 bases. The CDR3 has 16 amino acids. In germline, CDR1 is LGHNA, CDR2 YNFKEQ. The CDR3, as DNA: TGTGCCAGCAGCCAGGTGACAGAATTAGCGCCGGAAGAGCAGTTCTTC. Its protein is CASSQVTELAPEEQFF.